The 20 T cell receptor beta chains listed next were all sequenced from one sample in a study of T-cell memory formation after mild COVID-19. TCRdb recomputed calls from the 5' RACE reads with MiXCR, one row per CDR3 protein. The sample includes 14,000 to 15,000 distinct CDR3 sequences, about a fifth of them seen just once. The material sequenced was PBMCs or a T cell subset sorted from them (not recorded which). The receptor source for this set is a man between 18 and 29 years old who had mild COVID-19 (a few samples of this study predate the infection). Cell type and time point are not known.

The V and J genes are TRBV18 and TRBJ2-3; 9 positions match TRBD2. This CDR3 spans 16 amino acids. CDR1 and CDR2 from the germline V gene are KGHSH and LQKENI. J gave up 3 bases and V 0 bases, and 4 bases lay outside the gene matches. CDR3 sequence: CASSPPMRGGTDTQYF. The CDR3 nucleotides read TGTGCCAGCTCACCACCAATGCGGGGGGGGACAGATACGCAGTATTTT.

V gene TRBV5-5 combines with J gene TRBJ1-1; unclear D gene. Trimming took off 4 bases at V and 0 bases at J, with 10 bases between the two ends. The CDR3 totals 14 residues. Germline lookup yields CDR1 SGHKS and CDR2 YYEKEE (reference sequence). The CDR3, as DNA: TGTGCCAGCAGCCCGGTGAGGTTGAACACTGAAGCTTTCTTT. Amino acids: CASSPVRLNTEAFF.

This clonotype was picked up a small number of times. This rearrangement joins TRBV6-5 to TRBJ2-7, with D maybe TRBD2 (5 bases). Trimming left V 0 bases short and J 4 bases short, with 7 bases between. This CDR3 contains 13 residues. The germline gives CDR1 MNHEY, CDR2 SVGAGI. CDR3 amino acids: CASSYSGRYEQYF. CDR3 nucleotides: TGTGCCAGCAGTTACTCGGGGAGATACGAGCAGTACTTC.

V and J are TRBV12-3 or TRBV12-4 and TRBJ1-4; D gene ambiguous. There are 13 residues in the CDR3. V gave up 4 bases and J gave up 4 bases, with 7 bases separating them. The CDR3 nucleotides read TGTGCCAGCAGTTACCAGCTTAATGAAAAACTGTTTTTT. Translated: CASSYQLNEKLFF.

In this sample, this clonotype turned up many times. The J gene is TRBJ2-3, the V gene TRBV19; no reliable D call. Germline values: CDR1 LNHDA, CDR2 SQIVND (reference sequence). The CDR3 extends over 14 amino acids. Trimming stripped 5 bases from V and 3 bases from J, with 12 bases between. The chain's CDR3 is CASSSTARTDTQYF. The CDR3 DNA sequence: TGTGCCAGTAGTTCTACTGCCCGAACAGATACGCAGTATTTT. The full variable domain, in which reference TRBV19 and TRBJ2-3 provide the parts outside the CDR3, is DGGITQSPKYLFRKEGQNVTLSCEQNLNHDAMYWYRQDPGQGLRLIYYSQIVNDFQKGDIAEGYSVSREKKESFPLTVTSAQKNPTAFYLCASSSTARTDTQYFGPGTRLTVL.

CDR3 amino acids: CASRGSDTTPGGYTF. CDR3 nucleotide sequence: TGTGCCAGCAGGGGTTCGGACACCACCCCTGGCGGCTACACCTTC. The rearrangement uses TRBV5-4 and TRBJ1-2, with D perhaps matching TRBD1 (5 bases). Germline V lookup: CDR1 SGHNT, CDR2 YYREEE (reference sequence). Trimming took off 5 bases at V and 8 bases at J, with 22 bases between the two ends. CDR3 length: 15 amino acids.

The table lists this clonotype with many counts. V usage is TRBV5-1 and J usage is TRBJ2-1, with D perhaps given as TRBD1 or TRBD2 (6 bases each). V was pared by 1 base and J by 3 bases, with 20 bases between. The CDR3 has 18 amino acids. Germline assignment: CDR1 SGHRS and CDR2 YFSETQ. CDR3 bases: TGCGCCAGCAGCTTGTTGGGGGGCCAGGTTCCCCTCTACAATGAGCAGTTCTTC. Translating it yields CASSLLGGQVPLYNEQFF. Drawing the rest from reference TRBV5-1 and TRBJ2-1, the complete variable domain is KAGVTQTPRYLIKTRGQQVTLSCSPISGHRSVSWYQQTPGQGLQFLFEYFSETQRNKGNFPGRFSGRQFSNSRSEMNVSTLELGDSALYLCASSLLGGQVPLYNEQFFGPGTRLTVL.

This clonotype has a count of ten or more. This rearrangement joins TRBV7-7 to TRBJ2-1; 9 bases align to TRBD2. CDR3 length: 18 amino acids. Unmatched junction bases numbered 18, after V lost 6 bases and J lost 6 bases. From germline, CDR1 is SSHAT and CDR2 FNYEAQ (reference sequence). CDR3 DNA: TGTGCCAGCAGTCCTTATGGGACTAGCTCGTACTTCTTCAATGAGCAGTTCTTC. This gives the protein CASSPYGTSSYFFNEQFF.

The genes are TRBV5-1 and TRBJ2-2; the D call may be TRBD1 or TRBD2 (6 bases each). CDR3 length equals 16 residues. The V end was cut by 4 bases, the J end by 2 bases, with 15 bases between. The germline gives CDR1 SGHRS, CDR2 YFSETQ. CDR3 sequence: CASSPGGAGNTGELFF. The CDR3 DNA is TGCGCCAGCAGCCCCGGGGGCGCGGGAAACACCGGGGAGCTGTTTTTT.

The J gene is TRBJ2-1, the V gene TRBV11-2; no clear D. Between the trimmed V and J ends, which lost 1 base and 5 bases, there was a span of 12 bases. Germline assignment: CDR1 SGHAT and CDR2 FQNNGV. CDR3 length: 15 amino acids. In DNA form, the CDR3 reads TGTGCCAGCAGCTTAGGAGGTGTCATCAACAATGAGCAGTTCTTC. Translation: CASSLGGVINNEQFF.

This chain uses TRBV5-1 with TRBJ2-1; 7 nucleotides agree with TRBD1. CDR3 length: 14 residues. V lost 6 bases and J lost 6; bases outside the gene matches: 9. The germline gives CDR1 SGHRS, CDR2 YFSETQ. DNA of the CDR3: TGCGCCAGCATGCTAGGGGGCGCGGGCAATGAGCAGTTCTTC. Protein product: CASMLGGAGNEQFF.

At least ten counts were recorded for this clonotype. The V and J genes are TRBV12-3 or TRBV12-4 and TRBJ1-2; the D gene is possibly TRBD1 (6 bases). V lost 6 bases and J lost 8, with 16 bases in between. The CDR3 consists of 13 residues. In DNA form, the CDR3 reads TGTGCCAGCAGACAGGGCCTCTTTGAGGGCTACACCTTC. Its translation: CASRQGLFEGYTF.

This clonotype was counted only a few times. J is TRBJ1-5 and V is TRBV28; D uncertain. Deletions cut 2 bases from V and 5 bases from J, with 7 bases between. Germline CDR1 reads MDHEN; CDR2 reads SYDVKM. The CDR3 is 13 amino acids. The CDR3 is CASSLGRHQPQHF. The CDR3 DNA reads TGTGCCAGCAGTTTAGGGCGGCATCAGCCCCAGCATTTT. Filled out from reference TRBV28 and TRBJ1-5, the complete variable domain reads DVKVTQSSRYLVKRTGEKVFLECVQDMDHENMFWYRQDPGLGLRLIYFSYDVKMKEKGDIPEGYSVSREKKERFSLILESASTNQTSMYLCASSLGRHQPQHFGDGTRLSIL.

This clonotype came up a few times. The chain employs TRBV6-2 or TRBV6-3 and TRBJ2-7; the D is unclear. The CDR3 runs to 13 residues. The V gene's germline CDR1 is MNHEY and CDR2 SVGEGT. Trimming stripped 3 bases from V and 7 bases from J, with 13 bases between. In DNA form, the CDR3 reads TGTGCCAGCAGTTATGGCCCGTCTAGAGAGCAGTACTTC. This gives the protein CASSYGPSREQYF.

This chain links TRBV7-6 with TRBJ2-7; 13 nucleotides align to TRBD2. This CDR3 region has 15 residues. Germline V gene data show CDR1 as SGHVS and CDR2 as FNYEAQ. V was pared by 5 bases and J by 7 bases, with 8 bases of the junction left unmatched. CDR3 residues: CASSPGTSGNPEQYF. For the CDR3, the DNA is TGTGCCAGCAGCCCTGGGACTAGCGGGAATCCAGAGCAGTACTTC.

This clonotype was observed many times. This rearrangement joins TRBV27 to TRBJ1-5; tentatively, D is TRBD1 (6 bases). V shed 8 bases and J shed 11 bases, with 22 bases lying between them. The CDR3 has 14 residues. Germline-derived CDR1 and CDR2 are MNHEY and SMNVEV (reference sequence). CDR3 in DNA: TGTGCCAGCTCCAGGGGTTACGGGGGTGGGGCCCAGCATTTT. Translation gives CASSRGYGGGAQHF.

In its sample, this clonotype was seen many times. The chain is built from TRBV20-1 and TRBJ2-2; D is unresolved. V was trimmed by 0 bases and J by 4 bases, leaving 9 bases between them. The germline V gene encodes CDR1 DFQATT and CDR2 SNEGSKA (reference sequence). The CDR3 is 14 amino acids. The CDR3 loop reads CSARDYFTTGELFF. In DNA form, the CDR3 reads TGCAGTGCTAGAGATTATTTCACCACCGGGGAGCTGTTTTTT.

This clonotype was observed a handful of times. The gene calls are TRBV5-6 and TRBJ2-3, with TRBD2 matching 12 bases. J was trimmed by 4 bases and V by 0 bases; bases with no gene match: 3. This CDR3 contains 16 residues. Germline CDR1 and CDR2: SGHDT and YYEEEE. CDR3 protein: CASSLVASGGADTQYF. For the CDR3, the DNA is TGTGCCAGCAGCTTGGTGGCTAGCGGGGGGGCAGATACGCAGTATTTT.

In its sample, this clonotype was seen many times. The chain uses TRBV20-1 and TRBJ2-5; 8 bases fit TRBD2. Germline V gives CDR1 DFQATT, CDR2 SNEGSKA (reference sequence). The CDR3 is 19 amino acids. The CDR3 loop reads CSALGHERGSRHAEETQYF. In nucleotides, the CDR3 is TGCAGCGCCCTAGGTCATGAGCGGGGGTCACGACATGCAGAAGAGACCCAGTACTTC.

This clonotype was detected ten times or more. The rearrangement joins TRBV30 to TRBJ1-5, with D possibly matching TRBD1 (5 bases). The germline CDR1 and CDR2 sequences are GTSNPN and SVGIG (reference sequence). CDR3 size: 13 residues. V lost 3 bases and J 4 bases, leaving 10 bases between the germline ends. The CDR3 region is CAWSAGRNQPQHF. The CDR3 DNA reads TGTGCCTGGAGCGCAGGGCGAAATCAGCCCCAGCATTTT. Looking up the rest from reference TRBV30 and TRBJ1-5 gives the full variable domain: SQTIHQWPATLVQPVGSPLSLECTVEGTSNPNLYWYRQAAGRGLQLLFYSVGIGQISSEVPQNLSASRPQDRQFILSSKKLLLSDSGFYLCAWSAGRNQPQHFGDGTRLSIL.